A single sample gave rise to the 9 T cell receptor beta chains below, sequenced in a study of T cells in Graves' hyperthyroidism and ophthalmopathy. It was RNA transcripts that yielded the amplified TCR beta CDR3 regions. An initial round of RT-PCR targeting the TCR CDR3 relied on the HTBI primer set. TCRdb re-derived calls from the multiplex PCR reads in MiXCR, one entry per CDR3 protein. The table has under 400,000 distinct CDR3 sequences, approximately 15% seen once. Material for sequencing was blood. Receptors originate from a woman aged 18 to 35 with Graves' hyperthyroidism that later progressed to Graves' ophthalmopathy.

This clonotype came up a few times. The rearrangement links TRBV19 to TRBJ2-7; 9 bases line up with TRBD1. This CDR3 comprises 13 residues. Germline CDR1 is LNHDA and CDR2 is SQIVND (reference sequence). V gave up 7 bases and J gave up 8 bases; unmatched junction bases: 9. The CDR3 nucleotides are TGTGCCAGTAACGACCTACAGGGGGCCCAGCAGTACTTC. It specifies CASNDLQGAQQYF.

A few counts support this clonotype. This chain connects TRBV28 to TRBJ2-7, with D perhaps TRBD2 (5 bases). The CDR3 is 13 amino acids. Germline lookup yields CDR1 MDHEN and CDR2 SYDVKM. The V end was cut by 6 bases, the J end by 0 bases, with 9 bases between. This chain's CDR3 is CASRAGSSYEQYF. The CDR3 bases are TGTGCCAGCAGAGCTGGGAGCTCCTACGAGCAGTACTTC.

This clonotype was counted many times. The chain combines TRBV28 with TRBJ2-1, with TRBD2 matching 12 bases. Germline CDR1 MDHEN, CDR2 SYDVKM. Unmatched junction bases numbered 8, after V lost 3 bases and J lost 5 bases. This CDR3 is built from 17 residues. The CDR3 spells CASSFWTSGDINNEQFF. In nucleotides, the CDR3 is TGTGCCAGCAGTTTTTGGACTAGCGGGGACATAAACAATGAGCAGTTCTTC.

This clonotype turned up a few times. CDR3 nucleotides: TGTGCCATCAGTGAGGAAGCCAAGGAAGAGGGCTATGGCTACACCTTC. Amino acids: CAISEEAKEEGYGYTF. The V gene is TRBV10-3, the J gene TRBJ1-2; D gene ambiguous. Germline V gives CDR1 ENHRY, CDR2 SYGVKD. The CDR3 has 16 amino acids. Trimming shortened V by 2 bases and J by 4 bases, and 17 bases separated the two germline ends.

The rearrangement joins TRBV28 to TRBJ1-1; D ambiguous. CDR3 length: 16 residues. Germline V lookup: CDR1 MDHEN, CDR2 SYDVKM. The V and J ends lost 6 bases and 2 bases respectively, with 19 bases between them. In DNA, the CDR3 is TGTGCCAGCAGCCCCCGTAGAGGAGGTTTAAACACTGAAGCTTTCTTT. Amino acid sequence: CASSPRRGGLNTEAFF.

The rearrangement joins TRBV7-9 to TRBJ2-1; 13 positions match TRBD2. V dropped 4 bases and J dropped 9; count of bases not matched to a gene: 6. Germline V CDR1 and CDR2: SEHNR, FQNEAQ (reference sequence). The CDR3 extends over 15 amino acids. The CDR3 loop is CASSSGLAGEAEQFF. As DNA, the CDR3 is TGTGCCAGCAGCTCCGGACTAGCGGGAGAGGCTGAGCAGTTCTTC.

This clonotype appeared many times. This chain joins TRBV3-1 and TRBJ2-3; no definite D call. Trimming stripped 5 bases from V and 4 bases from J, with 13 bases between. From germline, CDR1 is LGHDT and CDR2 YNNKEL (reference sequence). The CDR3 is 14 amino acids. CDR3 sequence (DNA): TGTGCCAGCAGCTCTACTTTCCCGGCAGATACGCAGTATTTT. This sequence encodes CASSSTFPADTQYF.

Ten or more counts support this clonotype. V gene TRBV2 combines with J gene TRBJ1-2; D remains ambiguous. Trimming took 1 base from V and 3 from J, leaving 9 bases between them. Per germline, CDR1 SNHLY and CDR2 FYNNEI. The CDR3 has 14 residues. The CDR3 bases are TGTGCCAGCAGTGAAGGCGGCAGCCACTATGGCTACACCTTC. Its protein is CASSEGGSHYGYTF.

The rearrangement uses TRBV19 and TRBJ2-7; no clear D. This CDR3 is built from 13 residues. The V gene lost 2 bases and the J gene lost 6 bases, with 11 bases spanning the gap. From germline, CDR1 is LNHDA and CDR2 SQIVND (reference sequence). CDR3: CASSIRPLTEQYF. CDR3 sequence (DNA): TGTGCCAGTAGTATACGTCCACTAACCGAGCAGTACTTC.